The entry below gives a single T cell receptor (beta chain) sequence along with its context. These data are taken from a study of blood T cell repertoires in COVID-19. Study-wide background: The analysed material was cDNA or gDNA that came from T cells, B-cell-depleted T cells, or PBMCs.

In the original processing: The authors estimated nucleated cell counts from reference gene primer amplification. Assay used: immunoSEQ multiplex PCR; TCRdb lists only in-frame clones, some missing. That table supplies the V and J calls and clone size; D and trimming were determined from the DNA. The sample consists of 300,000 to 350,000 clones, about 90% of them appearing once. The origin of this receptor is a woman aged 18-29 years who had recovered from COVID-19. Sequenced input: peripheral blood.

The CDR3 sequence is CASSFRRSNGNTEAFF. CDR3 DNA: TGTGCCAGCAGTTTTCGCCGGTCCAATGGGAACACTGAAGCTTTCTTT. The chain employs TRBV27 and TRBJ1-1; no clear D gene. V lost 3 bases and J 1 base, leaving 15 bases between the germline ends. CDR1 is MNHEY and CDR2 is SMNVEV in the germline V gene (reference sequence). The CDR3 totals 16 residues.